This TCR beta chain was recovered during a study of blood T cell repertoires in COVID-19. Whole-study context: COVID-19 samples collected from the United States, Italy and Spain covered acute and convalescent phases. The cDNA or gDNA used as material had been derived from T cells, B-cell-depleted T cells, or PBMCs.

The germline V gene encodes CDR1 MNHEY and CDR2 SVGAGI. V was trimmed by 0 bases and J by 5 bases, leaving 14 bases between them. The CDR3 covers 15 residues. Authors' methods: Nucleated cell counts were estimated from reference gene primer amplification. Here immunoSEQ multiplex PCR was the method, and the copy in TCRdb shows in-frame clones only, minus some. The D gene and trimming were derived from the DNA, and the V and J assignments and clone size from that table. Among approximately 130,000 clones listed, 88% were seen once. The genes are TRBV6-5 and TRBJ2-7; TRBD2 might be the D (5 bases). Sequencing input: peripheral blood. This clonotype originated in a human donor in a cohort sampled during active COVID-19. The CDR3 DNA is TGTGCCAGCAGTTACTCGAGTCTGGGAGTAGACGAGCAGTACTTC. This sequence encodes CASSYSSLGVDEQYF.